This T cell receptor (beta chain) came from a study of cytomegalovirus exposure and HLA in healthy donors (dated by TCRdb to about 2017). At the level of the whole study: In an earlier analysis of fewer than 750 of the donors, 276 Gb of sequence data and 117 million unique TCR beta sequences from 150 million to 200 million T cells were reported. About 320 gigabases of sequencing data and tens of millions of unique TCR sequences were included in an early release covering about 700 HLA-typed donors. The genetic ancestry cluster associated with self-reported Caucasian donors included over 80% of the 300 to 450 genotyped donors. The aim of the study was to test whether cataloging public T cell receptors could identify signatures of past pathogen exposure. Using immunosequencing, the study profiled T cell repertoires from approximately 700 subjects and related those repertoires to cytomegalovirus serostatus. A separate validation cohort of roughly 110 different subjects was used in addition to the roughly 620-subject first cohort. The study combined high-throughput TCR immunosequencing, statistical association of individual TCRs with disease status, and machine learning to predict cytomegalovirus infection status. In a later analysis, previously published TCR beta repertoires from some 640 donors were re-analyzed and high-resolution HLA genotyping was added so that TCR occurrence patterns could be studied. In the later analysis, no new phenotypic data were used to find candidate immune exposures; instead, reliance was placed on TCR beta sequences and their occurrence across donors. An earlier analysis of around 580 of the donors used high-throughput TCR beta sequencing to judge whether each TCR beta V gene segment behaved as functional or pseudogenic. Donor age, sex, ethnicity and CMV serostatus were compiled together with the repertoire data. A later genetic analysis used genome-wide SNP genotypes for about three fifths of the 666 donors, treating that subset as a discovery cohort. All discovery cohort repertoires had been generated using a single sequencing platform. HLA typing covered class I and class II loci at four-digit resolution. Typing coverage varied by locus: roughly 629-640 donors for A, B, C, DRB1 and DQB1; 522 for DQA1; approximately 570 for DPA1; about 450 for DPB1. A few DR-DQ haplotypes were treated as single units for association and clustering because of strong linkage in the cohort. Among about 410 genotyped donors of the cohort, an average of roughly 230,000 unique TCR beta nucleotide sequences was sequenced per donor, of which approximately 19% were non-productive. Beyond this particular receptor, the publication reports: According to a later analysis, parvovirus B19, influenza, CMV and Epstein-Barr virus appeared linked to several top co-occurrence clusters. The 87-base-pair reads could not distinguish some IMGT-functional V segments, including TRBV6-2 and TRBV6-3, so those segments were excluded. A later analysis found that most CMV-associated TCR beta chains appeared HLA-restricted, with HLA associations seemingly driven largely by CMV exposure. A few of the identified cytomegalovirus-associated TCR beta chains were confirmed in vitro to be specific for cytomegalovirus antigens. According to the authors, the approach could potentially be generalized to other disease states and immunological phenotypes. V-gene and J-gene trimming of TCR beta chains was associated with a missense DCLRE1C variant in a later genetic analysis, and the association was replicated in an independent cohort. A further reported finding was that TCR beta sequences accurately predicted the HLA-A and HLA-B alleles for most subjects in the first cohort. When HLA alleles, especially DR and DQ, strongly co-occurred, attributing TCR associations to individual alleles was difficult. The earlier analysis of approximately 560 of the donors excluded some 16 rarely observed V segments, including chromosome 9 orphons, because counts were too low. In a later analysis, the rate of TCR association differed among HLA loci, with DRB1 alleles having the most associated TCRs and HLA-C alleles having the fewest. Across donors, most TCR sequences were observed very rarely, whereas some public TCRs were present in many individuals. In both the original and validation cohorts, the classifier was reported to diagnose cytomegalovirus status with high specificity and sensitivity. Because some donors lacked HLA typing at each locus, the association tests relied only on the typed subset. Broadly in line with IMGT annotations, most TCR beta V segments showed up in productive rearrangements about 87% or about 30% of the time in an earlier analysis of about 500 of the donors. In this cohort, only TCR beta chains were sequenced, and detectable features were limited by the absence of alpha or paired-chain data. Compared with equally common non-associated chains, HLA-associated TCR beta chains in a later analysis were more clonally expanded and had lower generation probabilities. For the cohort, immune exposure information was limited to CMV serostatus. Linkage disequilibrium might explain the correlated functional status among segregating V segments, but an unknown experimental factor could not be excluded. The sequencing pipeline was judged likely to have produced a cluster of highly shared sequence variants as a technical artifact. At a false discovery rate of 0.05, a later analysis linked some 17,000 TCR beta sequences to specific HLA alleles. Roughly uniform sequencing depth across donors was assumed in presence/absence analyses, although this assumption may not hold. The study listed 164 TCR beta chains as associated with cytomegalovirus. Compared with the approximately 710-donor mean, donors in an Asian-associated ancestry cluster had fewer N-insertions in productive TCRs, according to a later genetic analysis.

The protocol used for the library was the immunoSEQ multiplex PCR assay. For the multiplex PCR, a mixture combining 60 forward primers for TCR Vbeta segments and 13 reverse primers for TCR Jbeta segments was used. A multiplex PCR assay on genomic DNA amplified the CDR3 region of rearranged TCR beta genes. On the Illumina HiSeq System, the amplified TCR beta libraries were sequenced as 87-base-pair reads. The study's processing was this. In a later analysis, approximately 74 million unique TCR beta chains were counted across the roughly 610 repertoires, and roughly 10 million of these chains were shared by at least two donors. Raw reads were error-corrected and collapsed into unique sequences with a nearest-neighbor algorithm that merged closely related sequences to remove PCR and sequencing errors. V, D and J gene segments were assigned by aligning CDR3 sequences to IMGT reference sequences. For a sequence to be retained, a match of at least six nucleotides was required to both a V gene segment and a J gene segment. Rearrangements were called productive when the CDR3 lacked stop codons and stayed in frame with V and J; all others were non-productive. Following IMGT convention, CDR3 was defined as the stretch from the second conserved V-encoded cysteine up to the conserved J-encoded phenylalanine. In an earlier analysis of approximately 500 of the donors, sequences lacking an unambiguous match to a single V gene segment were excluded. In an earlier analysis of approximately 590 of the donors, V segments were called functional above 56.7% productive rearrangements and were called segregating when the between-donor standard deviation exceeded 5%. A statistical classification framework was built for diagnosing cytomegalovirus status from the catalog of TCR beta chain sequences. In a later analysis, TCR nucleotide sequences were compared against IMGT/GENE-DB human TR gene sequences so that V and J genes could be assigned. The TCRdist pipeline was used in a later analysis to assign CDR3 sequences and most-parsimonious VDJ recombination scenarios. In a later analysis, every TCR beta chain was defined by the combination of its CDR3 amino acid sequence and its V-gene family, and reads without a unique V-gene family were dropped. A later analysis removed 550 to 700 highly shared, low-generation-probability nucleotide sequences to deal with suspected cross-contamination and a sequencing artifact. In a later analysis, a clonal expansion index for each public chain was calculated from normalized within-repertoire ranks of inferred template counts. In a later analysis, generation probabilities were computed using a VDJ recombination model fitted to out-of-frame rearrangements, and the results were checked against IGoR. Hypergeometric tests were used in a later analysis to score TCR-TCR, TCR-HLA and TCR-CMV co-occurrence, with a repertoire-size bias correction applied to the TCR pairs. To estimate false discovery rates, a later analysis permuted the HLA or CMV assignments 20 times. In a later analysis, co-occurring TCRs were grouped using DBSCAN, with TCRdist sequence similarity added in when clustering inside HLA-allele-positive subsets. Repertoires with fewer than 30,000 or more than 120,000 public chains, plus five repertoires with anomalous nucleotide sharing, were excluded from co-occurrence clustering. TCRdb took over this immuneACCESS table, retaining in-frame rearrangements with V and J assigned. Such tables are incomplete; in checked studies, under half of the missing clones stem from an unresolved V gene, and the remainder is unexplained. That table furnishes V, J and clone size, whereas the DNA furnished D and trimming. The sample yields about 60,000 clones; around three quarters were counted once. The ten most abundant clones make up just under 20% of the sample.

The CDR3 sequence holds 14 residues, the cysteine and phenylalanine included. Only the CDR3 DNA is retained, 42 bases long and in frame from the first base. CDR1 KGHSH and CDR2 LQKENI were looked up in the germline V gene. Between the V and J ends, shortened by 3 bases and 2 bases respectively, the junction contains 11 bases. With respect to this clone: No cognate antigen has been identified for it. Base qualities are missing; no much larger clone stands one base away.

The cohort consisted of 650 to 850 healthy bone marrow donors. At the time of sampling, every cohort member was nominally healthy, though immune exposures that went unrecorded were likely present. The donor tested CMV seropositive and was one of the 289 seropositive cohort members. Every donor gave a peripheral blood sample, and the peripheral blood mononuclear cells from that sample were used for TCR beta sequencing. Genomic DNA extraction from the blood cell samples was performed with the Qiagen DNeasy Blood Extraction Kit. The TCR was taken from a woman aged 60-75 years in good health and CMV-seropositive. The specimen sequenced was PBMCs. The chain uses TRBV18 and TRBJ2-7; matching of 6 bases hints at TRBD1 as the D gene. The CDR3 amino acid sequence is: CASSPVQGTYEQYF. The DNA is as follows: TGTGCCAGCTCACCGGTCCAGGGGACCTACGAGCAGTACTTC.